This T cell receptor beta chain came from a study of cytomegalovirus exposure and HLA in healthy donors. Points from the study as a whole: Being productive about 87% or about 30% of the time was typical of most TCR beta V segments in an earlier analysis. V- and J-gene trimming of TCR beta was linked (in a later analysis) to a missense DCLRE1C variant.

Trimming took off 7 bases at V and 4 bases at J, with 22 bases between the two ends. The CDR3 runs to 16 residues. CDR1 and CDR2 (germline): MNHEY, SMNVEV (reference sequence). Sampled while nominally healthy, donors likely had unrecorded immune exposures. Worth noting for this clone: Its matching antigen is unknown.

Use of 60 Vbeta and 13 Jbeta primers characterized the PCR. In the authors' methods: In a later analysis, 60 million to 90 million unique TCR beta chains included roughly 11 million shared by two or more donors. This table comes from immunoSEQ multiplex PCR, and its TCRdb copy is limited to in-frame clones, with some not included. The V and J calls and clone size come from that table; D and trimming were worked out from the DNA. This table has approximately 110,000 clones, about 74% appearing once. The chain recombines TRBV27 with TRBJ1-1, with a weak D call TRBD1 (5 bases). The sequenced sample consisted of PBMCs. The clonotype was recovered from a female donor in good health and CMV-seropositive. The CDR3 coding sequence is TGTGCCAGCAAAGACGGGGGGTCTTTTCCGGGCACTGAAGCTTTCTTT. This sequence encodes CASKDGGSFPGTEAFF.